This record concerns one TCR beta chain sequence. Its antigen is undetermined. One end of the junction does not line up with germline, which may come from a read error. Unique molecular identifiers were incorporated when the TCRbeta library was constructed. TCRdb reanalysed the PCR reads using MiXCR and keeps one entry per CDR3 protein. The sample lists some 300,000 distinct CDR3 sequences, almost 8% occurring once. The CDR3 spans 18 residues. Looked up from germline, CDR1 is DFQATT and CDR2 is SNEGSKA (reference sequence). This entry belongs to a study of T-cell reconstitution after alpha-beta-depleted transplantation in children. Notes on the study in general: The main origin of T-cell counts and diversity one year after transplant was newly produced T cells. About two months after transplant, alpha-beta T cells reportedly came from several hundred expanded graft clones.

The chain recombines TRBV20-1 with TRBJ2-3, with D perhaps given as TRBD1 or TRBD2 (5 bases each). The sequence was obtained from a female patient between 2 and 10 years old who had a stem cell transplant for Fanconi anemia, so the T cells may come from the graft donor. Here the sequenced sample was peripheral blood, taken 360 days after TCRalphabeta/CD19-depleted stem cell transplant. The CDR3 here is CSANPGVTSVRTRDTRYF. Written as DNA, the CDR3 is TGCAGTGCTAACCCCGGGGTGACAAGTGTTCGGACCAGGGATACGCGGTATTTT.